The sequence of this T cell receptor beta chain was determined in a study of T-cell memory formation after mild COVID-19. The study, taken as a whole, reports: Those CD4+ clones that contracted were mainly in CM and EM (CD8+ ones in EMRA). There was no confirmation that second-wave clones peaking on day 37 were SARS-CoV-2 specific.

Details on this clonotype: The antigen is not known.

This CDR3 is built from 15 residues. Germline-derived CDR1 and CDR2 are LGHNA and YNFKEQ. V lost 5 bases and J lost 3, with 16 bases in between. TCR alpha and TCR beta cDNA libraries carrying sample barcodes and UMIs came from 5'RACE with constant-segment primers. TCRdb recomputed calls from the 5' RACE reads with MiXCR, one row per CDR3 protein. The sample shows fewer than 90,000 distinct CDR3 sequences, 9.5% to 15% of them seen only once. Sequencing was performed on PBMCs or a T cell subset sorted from them (not recorded which). This TCR derives from a young man who had mild COVID-19 (a few samples of this study predate the infection). Cell type and time point are not known. The chain carries TRBV4-2 and TRBJ2-5, with D possibly being TRBD1 (6 bases). The CDR3 bases are TGTGCCAGCAGCGCCCACGTTCAGGGGAAAGAGACCCAGTACTTC. This codes for CASSAHVQGKETQYF.